These 6 T cell receptor beta chains came from one sample sequenced in a study of blood T cell repertoires in COVID-19. The repertoire was sequenced with immunoSEQ multiplex PCR; TCRdb's copy has only in-frame clones and lacks some. The table includes about 250,000 clones, around 88% detected once. Material for sequencing was peripheral blood. These receptor sequences come from a man older than 75 with acute or convalescent COVID-19.

The rearrangement uses TRBV28 and TRBJ2-4; 7 nucleotides match TRBD1. Germline values: CDR1 MDHEN, CDR2 SYDVKM. Trimming cost V 5 bases and J 8 bases; bases outside gene matches: 12. The CDR3 runs to 15 residues. In DNA form, the CDR3 reads TGTGCCAGCAGTCCCGGACAGGCCCTGGGGGACATTCAGTACTTC. Translation gives CASSPGQALGDIQYF. Supplemented by reference TRBV28 and TRBJ2-4, the full variable domain reads DVKVTQSSRYLVKRTGEKVFLECVQDMDHENMFWYRQDPGLGLRLIYFSYDVKMKEKGDIPEGYSVSREKKERFSLILESASTNQTSMYLCASSPGQALGDIQYFGAGTRLSVL.

The rearrangement uses TRBV11-2 and TRBJ2-7; the D gene is possibly TRBD2 (5 bases). V was shortened by 1 base and J by 2 bases, with 9 bases between the two germline ends. The germline gives CDR1 SGHAT, CDR2 FQNNGV. The CDR3 is 14 amino acids. CDR3 nucleotide sequence: TGTGCCAGCAGCTTAGCAGGACTGACCTACGAGCAGTACTTC. Its translation: CASSLAGLTYEQYF.

The chain has TRBV19 and TRBJ1-1, with D unresolved. The CDR3 totals 14 residues. CDR1 LNHDA and CDR2 SQIVND come from the germline V gene (reference sequence). V shed 6 bases and J shed 1 base, with 12 bases lying between them. The CDR3 nucleotides are TGTGCCAGTAGCCGCGGTGGGAGGAACACTGAAGCTTTCTTT. Protein: CASSRGGRNTEAFF.

The chain recombines TRBV15 with TRBJ1-4, with 7 bases lining up with TRBD1. The V segment lost 0 bases and the J segment 8 bases; nucleotides outside the gene matches: 9. Germline V CDR1 and CDR2: LNHNV, YYDKDF (reference sequence). This CDR3 comprises 16 residues. The chain's CDR3 is CATSRDQGGMEEKLFF. The DNA of the CDR3 is TGTGCCACCAGCAGAGATCAGGGGGGAATGGAGGAAAAACTGTTTTTT.

The chain carries TRBV6-5 and TRBJ1-2; a weak D match, TRBD1 (6 bases). V was pared by 5 bases and J by 8 bases, with 9 bases between. The CDR3 has 11 residues. Germline values: CDR1 MNHEY, CDR2 SVGAGI. The CDR3 region is CASSLDRGYTF. The CDR3 nucleotides read TGTGCCAGCAGTCTTGACAGGGGCTACACCTTC.

The chain combines TRBV18 with TRBJ2-3; 10 bases map to TRBD2. Per the germline V gene, CDR1 is KGHSH and CDR2 is LQKENI. The J segment lost 5 bases and the V segment lost 5 bases, leaving 10 bases of the junction unmatched. The CDR3 is made up of 16 amino acids. The CDR3 is CASSSRTSGAGDTQYF. Written as DNA, the CDR3 is TGTGCCAGCTCATCCAGGACTAGCGGAGCAGGAGATACGCAGTATTTT.